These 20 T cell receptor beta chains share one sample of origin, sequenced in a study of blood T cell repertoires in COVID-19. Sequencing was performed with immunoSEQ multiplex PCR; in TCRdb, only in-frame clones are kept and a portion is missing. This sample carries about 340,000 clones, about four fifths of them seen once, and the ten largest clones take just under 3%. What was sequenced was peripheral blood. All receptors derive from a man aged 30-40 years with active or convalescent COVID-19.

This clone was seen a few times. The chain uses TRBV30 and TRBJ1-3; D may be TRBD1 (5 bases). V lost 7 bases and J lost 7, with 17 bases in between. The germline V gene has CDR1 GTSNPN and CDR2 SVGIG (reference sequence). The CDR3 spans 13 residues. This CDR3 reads CASTDRNGNTIYF. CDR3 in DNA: TGTGCCTCAACCGACAGAAACGGGAACACCATATATTTT.

The CDR3 DNA reads as TGTGCCAGCAGCTCCCAACCGGGACTAGCGGGTTTCGAGCAGTACTTC. The encoded protein is CASSSQPGLAGFEQYF. The V call is TRBV11-1, the J call TRBJ2-7, with 12 positions matching TRBD2. Losses at the gene ends were 4 bases for V and 6 bases for J; bases not matched to a gene: 10. The germline CDR1 and CDR2 sequences are SGHAT and FQDESV (reference sequence). This CDR3 spans 16 amino acids.

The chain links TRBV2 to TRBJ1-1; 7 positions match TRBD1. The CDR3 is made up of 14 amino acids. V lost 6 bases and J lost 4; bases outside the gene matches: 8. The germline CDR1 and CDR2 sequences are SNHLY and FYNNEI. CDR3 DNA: TGTGCCAGCAGGACCGGACAGGAATTCACTGAAGCTTTCTTT. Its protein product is CASRTGQEFTEAFF.

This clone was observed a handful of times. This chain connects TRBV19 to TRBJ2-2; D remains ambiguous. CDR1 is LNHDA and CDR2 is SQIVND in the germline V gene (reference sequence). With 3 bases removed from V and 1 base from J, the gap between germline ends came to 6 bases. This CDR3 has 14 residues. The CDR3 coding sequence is TGTGCCAGTAGTATTAGGAGGAACACCGGGGAGCTGTTTTTT. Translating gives CASSIRRNTGELFF.

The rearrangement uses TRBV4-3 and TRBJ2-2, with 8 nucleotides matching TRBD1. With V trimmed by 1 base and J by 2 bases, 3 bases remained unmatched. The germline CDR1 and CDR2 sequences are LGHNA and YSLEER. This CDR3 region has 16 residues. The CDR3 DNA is TGCGCCAGCAGCCAAGCGGCAGGGGGCAACACCGGGGAGCTGTTTTTT. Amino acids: CASSQAAGGNTGELFF.

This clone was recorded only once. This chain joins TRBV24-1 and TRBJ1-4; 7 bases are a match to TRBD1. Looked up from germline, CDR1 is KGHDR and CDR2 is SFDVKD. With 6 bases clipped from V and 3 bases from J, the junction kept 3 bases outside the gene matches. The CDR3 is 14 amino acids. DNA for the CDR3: TGTGCCACCAGTCCAGGGGGGTCTAATGAAAAACTGTTTTTT. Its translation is CATSPGGSNEKLFF.

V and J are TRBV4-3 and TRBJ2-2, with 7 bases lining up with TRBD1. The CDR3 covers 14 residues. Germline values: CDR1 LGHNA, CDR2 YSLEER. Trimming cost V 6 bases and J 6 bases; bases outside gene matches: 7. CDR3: CASRNRGGAGELFF. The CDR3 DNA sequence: TGCGCCAGCAGAAACAGGGGTGGAGCCGGGGAGCTGTTTTTT.

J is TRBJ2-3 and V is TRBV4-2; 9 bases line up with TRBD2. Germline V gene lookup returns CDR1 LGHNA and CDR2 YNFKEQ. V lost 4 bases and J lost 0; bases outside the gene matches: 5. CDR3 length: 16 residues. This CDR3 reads CASSLAGVASTDTQYF. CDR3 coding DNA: TGTGCCAGCAGCCTAGCGGGAGTTGCCAGCACAGATACGCAGTATTTT.

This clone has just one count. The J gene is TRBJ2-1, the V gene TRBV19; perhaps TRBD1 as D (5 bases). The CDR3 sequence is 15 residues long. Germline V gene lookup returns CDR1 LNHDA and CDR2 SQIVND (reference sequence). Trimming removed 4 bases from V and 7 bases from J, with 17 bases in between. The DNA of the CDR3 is TGTGCCAGTAGTACATTTCCCAACAAGGGGAATGAGCAGTTCTTC. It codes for CASSTFPNKGNEQFF.

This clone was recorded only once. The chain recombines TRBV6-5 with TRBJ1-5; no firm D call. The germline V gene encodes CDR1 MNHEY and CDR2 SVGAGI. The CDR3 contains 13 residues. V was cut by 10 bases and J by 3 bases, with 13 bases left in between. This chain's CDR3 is CATLDINNQPQHF. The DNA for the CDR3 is TGTGCCACCCTCGACATTAACAATCAGCCCCAGCATTTT.

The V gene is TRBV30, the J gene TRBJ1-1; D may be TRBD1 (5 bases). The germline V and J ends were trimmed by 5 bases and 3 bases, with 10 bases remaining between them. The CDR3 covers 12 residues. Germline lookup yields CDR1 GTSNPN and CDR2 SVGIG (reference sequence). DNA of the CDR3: TGTGCCTGGTCCCACAGGTACACTGAAGCTTTCTTT. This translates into CAWSHRYTEAFF.

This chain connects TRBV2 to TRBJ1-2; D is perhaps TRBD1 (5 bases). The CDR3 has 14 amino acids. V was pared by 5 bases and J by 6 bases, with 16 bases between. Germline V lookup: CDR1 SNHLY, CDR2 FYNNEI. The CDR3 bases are TGTGCCAGCAGTTCCAGACAGTCGAGTAATGGCTACACCTTC. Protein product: CASSSRQSSNGYTF.

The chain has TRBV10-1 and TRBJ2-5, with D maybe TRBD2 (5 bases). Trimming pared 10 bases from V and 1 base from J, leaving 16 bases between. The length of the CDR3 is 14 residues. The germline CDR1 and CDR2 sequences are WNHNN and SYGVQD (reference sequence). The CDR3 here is CATLLASGQETQYF. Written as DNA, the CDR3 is TGCGCCACCCTATTGGCCAGCGGCCAAGAGACCCAGTACTTC.

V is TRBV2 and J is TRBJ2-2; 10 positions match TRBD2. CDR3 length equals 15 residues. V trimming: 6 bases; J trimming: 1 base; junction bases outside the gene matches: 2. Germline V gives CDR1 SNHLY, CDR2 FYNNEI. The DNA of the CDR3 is TGTGCCAGCAGCTTAGCGGGGGGGAACACCGGGGAGCTGTTTTTT. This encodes CASSLAGGNTGELFF.

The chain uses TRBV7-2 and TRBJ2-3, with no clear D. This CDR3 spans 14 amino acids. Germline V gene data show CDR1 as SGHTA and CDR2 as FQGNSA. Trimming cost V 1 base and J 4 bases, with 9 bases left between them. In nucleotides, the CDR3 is TGTGCCAGCAGCTTAGGGCAGGCTGCAGATACGCAGTATTTT. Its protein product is CASSLGQAADTQYF.

CDR3 bases: TGTGCCAGCAGCACACAGGACAATGAGCAGTTCTTC. Protein product: CASSTQDNEQFF. The chain is built from TRBV21-1 and TRBJ2-1; the tabulated D call, TRBD1, remains unverified against the DNA. TRBV21-1 is annotated as a pseudogene. The CDR3 spans 12 residues.

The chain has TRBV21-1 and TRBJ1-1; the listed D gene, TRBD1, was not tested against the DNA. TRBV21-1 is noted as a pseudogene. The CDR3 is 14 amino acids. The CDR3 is CASSKERSDRGAFF. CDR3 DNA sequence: TGTGCCAGCAGCAAAGAAAGAAGTGACAGGGGAGCTTTCTTT.

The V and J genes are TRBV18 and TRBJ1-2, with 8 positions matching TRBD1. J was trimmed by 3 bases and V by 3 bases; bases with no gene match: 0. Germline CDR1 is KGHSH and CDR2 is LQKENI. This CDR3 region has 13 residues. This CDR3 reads CASSPDRDYGYTF. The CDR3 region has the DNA TGTGCCAGCTCACCGGACAGGGACTATGGCTACACCTTC.

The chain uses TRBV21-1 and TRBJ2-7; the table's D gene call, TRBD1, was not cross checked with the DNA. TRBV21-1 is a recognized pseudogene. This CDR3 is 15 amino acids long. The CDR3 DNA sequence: TGTGCCAGCAGCAAGGTCGGGGACAGGGGACACGAGCAGTACTTC. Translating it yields CASSKVGDRGHEQYF.

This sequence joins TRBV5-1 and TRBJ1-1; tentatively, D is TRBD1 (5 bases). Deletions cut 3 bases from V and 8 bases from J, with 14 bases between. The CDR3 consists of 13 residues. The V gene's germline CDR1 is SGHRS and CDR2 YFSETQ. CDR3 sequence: CASSSILGQEAFF. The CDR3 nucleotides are TGCGCCAGCAGCTCGATCTTGGGGCAGGAAGCTTTCTTT.